The 17 T cell receptor beta chains below were found in one sample sequenced in a study of cytomegalovirus exposure and HLA in healthy donors. The study ran its PCR with 60 Vbeta and 13 Jbeta primers. Sequenced by immunoSEQ multiplex PCR; TCRdb stores in-frame clones only, minus some. The sample yields approximately 170,000 clones, approximately 83% seen once. Sequenced material: PBMCs. These receptors were obtained from a boy aged 2-15 years in good health and CMV-seronegative.

The rearrangement uses TRBV9 and TRBJ2-2; 15 bases are a match to TRBD2. The CDR3 has 17 residues. With V trimmed by 4 bases and J by 6 bases, 7 bases remained unmatched. Looked up from germline, CDR1 is SGDLS and CDR2 is YYNGEE. CDR3: CASSLPGLAGGAGELFF. The CDR3 bases are TGTGCCAGCAGCCTCCCGGGACTAGCGGGAGGAGCCGGGGAGCTGTTTTTT.

Comments on this clone: Other DNA sequences of this sample code for an identical CDR3. The chain carries TRBV12-5 and TRBJ1-2; 7 nucleotides line up with TRBD1. The V gene end was trimmed by 3 bases and the J gene end by 8 bases; junction bases not matched to a gene: 12. The CDR3 covers 15 residues. Per germline, CDR1 LGHNT and CDR2 FRNRAP. CDR3 bases: TGTGCTAGTGGTTTCGGGACAGCTGGTTTGACGGGCTACACCTTC. Translation: CASGFGTAGLTGYTF.

The chain joins TRBV30 to TRBJ1-1; TRBD1 agrees at 11 bases. Germline CDR1 reads GTSNPN; CDR2 reads SVGIG (reference sequence). Trimming removed 0 bases from V and 10 bases from J; junction bases left unmatched: 13. The CDR3 is 16 residues long. The CDR3 region is CAWSVMDRGPWGRAFF. CDR3 bases: TGTGCCTGGAGTGTTATGGACAGGGGGCCATGGGGTAGAGCTTTCTTT.

This clone was seen only once. The V gene is TRBV5-1, the J gene TRBJ1-6; 9 bases align to TRBD1. The V gene's germline CDR1 is SGHRS and CDR2 YFSETQ. This CDR3 spans 16 amino acids. After removal of 4 bases from V and 7 bases from J, the junction contained 9 bases not matched to a gene. This CDR3 reads CASSPGGQGRNSPLHF. CDR3 DNA: TGCGCCAGCAGCCCGGGCGGACAGGGGAGAAATTCACCCCTCCACTTT.

The rearrangement links TRBV6-1 to TRBJ2-7, with a tentative D call TRBD2 (6 bases). The V gene's germline CDR1 is MNHNS and CDR2 SASEGT. This CDR3 is built from 13 residues. V shed 1 base and J shed 7 bases, with 11 bases lying between them. The CDR3 reads CASSEVAGGEQYV. CDR3 coding DNA: TGTGCCAGCAGTGAAGTGGCCGGGGGAGAGCAGTACGTC.

This chain uses TRBV10-3 with TRBJ2-2; a possible D gene is TRBD2 (6 bases). V shed 5 bases and J shed 6 bases, with 13 bases lying between them. The CDR3 is 14 residues long. Per germline, CDR1 ENHRY and CDR2 SYGVKD. CDR3 sequence: CAISRDSGAGELFF. The CDR3 nucleotides read TGTGCCATCAGTCGGGACTCCGGGGCCGGGGAGCTGTTTTTT.

Note on this clone: This CDR3 is missing its conserved last phenylalanine or tryptophan, likely due to a read error. This chain's CDR3 is CASYHAGREGDEQYL. The CDR3 DNA sequence: TGCGCCAGCTACCATGCGGGGCGGGAGGGTGACGAGCAGTACCTC. The chain employs TRBV10-1 and TRBJ2-7, with TRBD2 identical over 9 bases. Germline CDR1 is WNHNN and CDR2 is SYGVQD (reference sequence). This CDR3 contains 15 residues. Trimming removed 8 bases from V and 5 bases from J; junction bases left unmatched: 13.

This clone was observed a few times. This chain connects TRBV6-5 to TRBJ2-2; TRBD2 agrees at 8 bases. This CDR3 has 16 amino acids. The trim removed 1 base at V and 4 bases at J, leaving 5 bases unmatched. CDR1 MNHEY and CDR2 SVGAGI come from the germline V gene. CDR3 loop: CASSYFTAGATGELFF. The CDR3 bases are TGTGCCAGCAGTTACTTCACAGCGGGAGCCACCGGGGAGCTGTTTTTT.

The genes are TRBV4-3 and TRBJ2-7; 13 nucleotides line up with TRBD2. This CDR3 is 15 amino acids long. Germline values: CDR1 LGHNA, CDR2 YSLEER. Trimming removed 4 bases from V and 2 bases from J; junction bases left unmatched: 2. In nucleotides, the CDR3 is TGCGCCAGCAGCCGAGGGACTAGCGGGACCTACGAGCAGTACTTC. Its protein is CASSRGTSGTYEQYF.

The rearrangement joins TRBV5-6 to TRBJ2-1; 8 bases fit TRBD2. Germline V gene lookup returns CDR1 SGHDT and CDR2 YYEEEE. J gave up 9 bases and V 2 bases, and 4 bases lay outside the gene matches. The CDR3 runs to 13 residues. As DNA, the CDR3 is TGTGCCAGCAGCTTAGCGGGAGCCGGTGAGCAGTTCTTC. Its protein product is CASSLAGAGEQFF.

The V and J genes are TRBV27 and TRBJ2-6; 9 bases fit TRBD2. Trimming cost V 5 bases and J 2 bases; bases outside gene matches: 4. The V gene's germline CDR1 is MNHEY and CDR2 SMNVEV (reference sequence). This CDR3 has 16 residues. CDR3 amino acids: CASSAVAGAGANVLTF. CDR3 nucleotide sequence: TGTGCCAGCAGTGCTGTAGCGGGAGCTGGGGCCAACGTCCTGACTTTC. Full variable domain (rest looked up from reference TRBV27 and TRBJ2-6): EAQVTQNPRYLITVTGKKLTVTCSQNMNHEYMSWYRQDPGLGLRQIYYSMNVEVTDKGDVPEGYKVSRKEKRNFPLILESPSPNQTSLYFCASSAVAGAGANVLTFGAGSRLTVL.

This chain joins TRBV11-2 and TRBJ2-5; D is unresolved. The V and J ends lost 1 base and 2 bases respectively, with 11 bases between them. The CDR3 has 15 amino acids. CDR1 is SGHAT and CDR2 is FQNNGV in the germline V gene. This CDR3 is CASSLAVEHQETQYF. The CDR3 DNA is TGTGCCAGCAGCTTAGCTGTCGAACATCAAGAGACCCAGTACTTC. Full variable domain (rest looked up from reference TRBV11-2 and TRBJ2-5): EAGVAQSPRYKIIEKRQSVAFWCNPISGHATLYWYQQILGQGPKLLIQFQNNGVVDDSQLPKDRFSAERLKGVDSTLKIQPAKLEDSAVYLCASSLAVEHQETQYFGPGTRLLVL.

The chain joins TRBV5-1 to TRBJ2-5, with TRBD2 identical over 10 bases. The CDR3 length is 15 residues. The V and J ends lost 3 bases and 4 bases, in that order; junction bases with no gene match: 6. Per the germline V gene, CDR1 is SGHRS and CDR2 is YFSETQ. The CDR3 DNA reads as TGCGCCAGCAGCTCCGGGACTAGCGTCTCAGAGACCCAGTACTTC. Its protein is CASSSGTSVSETQYF.

The chain carries TRBV7-9 and TRBJ2-1; a possible D gene is TRBD1 (6 bases). Germline V gene sequence: CDR1 SEHNR, CDR2 FQNEAQ (reference sequence). V dropped 5 bases and J dropped 0 bases, with 11 bases sitting between them. The CDR3 contains 15 residues. The CDR3 nucleotides read TGTGCCAGCAGCCCTACAGGGTTCTCCTACAATGAGCAGTTCTTC. Protein product: CASSPTGFSYNEQFF.

The chain links TRBV11-2 to TRBJ1-1, with 8 bases aligning to TRBD1. The CDR3 is 13 residues long. V shed 6 bases, J shed 6 bases, and the junction held 6 bases outside the gene matches. Per the germline V gene, CDR1 is SGHAT and CDR2 is FQNNGV. For the CDR3, the DNA is TGTGCCAGCAGGAAGGACAGGGCCCCTGAAGCTTTCTTT. This gives the protein CASRKDRAPEAFF.

The gene calls are TRBV11-1 and TRBJ2-7; a weak D match, TRBD2 (5 bases). The V and J ends lost 3 bases and 3 bases respectively, with 9 bases between them. The CDR3 covers 13 residues. Germline V CDR1 and CDR2: SGHAT, FQDESV (reference sequence). CDR3 coding DNA: TGTGCCAGCAGCTTGGGAGAGGACTACGAGCAGTACTTC. It specifies CASSLGEDYEQYF.

V is TRBV5-1 and J is TRBJ2-1; a possible D gene is TRBD2 (6 bases). Trimming shortened V by 1 base and J by 8 bases, and 10 bases separated the two germline ends. The CDR3 has 13 amino acids. Germline assignment: CDR1 SGHRS and CDR2 YFSETQ. The DNA for the CDR3 is TGCGCCAGCAGCTTGTGGCTAGCGCATGAGCAGTTCTTC. It is translated as CASSLWLAHEQFF.